The source of this T cell receptor beta chain is a study of shared clonotypes between healthy human individuals. About this clone itself: What it recognizes is unknown. Additional DNA sequences in this sample encode the identical CDR3.

TCRdb keeps only in-frame clones here, not all; method: immunoSEQ multiplex PCR. The sample includes about 2.4 million clones, 80% to 95% of them seen just once. The donor population consisted of healthy HIV-negative adults with no recent acute infections or vaccinations. Study-wide findings and caveats: In contrast to clonotypes shared by all four donors, non-shared clonotypes had lower generation probabilities.

The length of the CDR3 is 14 residues. Trimming took 0 bases from V and 7 from J, leaving 11 bases between them. Germline values: CDR1 SGHRS, CDR2 YFSETQ. Sequenced: naive CD4+ T cells from PBMCs. As to subset: CD45RA+ positively selected. The chain couples TRBV5-1 to TRBJ1-5, with D possibly TRBD1 on 6 matching bases. This TCR was recovered from a man aged 18-30 years in good health. Some clones in this sample may be carry-over from other donors' samples. The CDR3 nucleotides are TGCGCCAGCAGCTTGGGGACAGTTGGGCAGCCCCAGCATTTT. This sequence encodes CASSLGTVGQPQHF.